These 17 T cell receptor beta chains were sequenced from one sample in a study of blood T cell repertoires in COVID-19. The method was immunoSEQ multiplex PCR; TCRdb's version includes in-frame clones alone and lacks a portion of them. The data hold about 69,000 clones, with approximately 80% observed a single time. The sequencing input was peripheral blood. These receptors all come from a woman older than 75 with acute or convalescent COVID-19.

This clone was seen a few times. This chain uses TRBV5-1 with TRBJ2-7; possible D gene TRBD2, 6 bases. Germline V gene data show CDR1 as SGHRS and CDR2 as YFSETQ. V was clipped by 2 bases and J by 2 bases, with 14 bases between them. CDR3 size: 15 residues. CDR3 nucleotides: TGCGCCAGCAGCTTAGATGGGACTGCCACCTACGAGCAGTACTTC. Its translation is CASSLDGTATYEQYF.

This clone was found once. The gene calls are TRBV11-3 and TRBJ2-1; TRBD2 agrees at 14 bases. Germline V gene data show CDR1 as SGHNT and CDR2 as YENEEA. This CDR3 comprises 17 residues. The V segment lost 1 base and the J segment 3 bases; nucleotides outside the gene matches: 2. CDR3: CASSLAGLAGVYNEQFF. The CDR3 DNA follows: TGTGCCAGCAGCTTAGCGGGACTAGCGGGGGTCTACAATGAGCAGTTCTTC.

The chain joins TRBV4-2 to TRBJ1-4, with 7 bases identical to TRBD1. The CDR3 runs 18 residues. V trimming: 4 bases; J trimming: 0 bases; junction bases outside the gene matches: 11. Germline CDR1 reads LGHNA; CDR2 reads YNFKEQ. CDR3 residues: CASSPGQRLDSTNEKLFF. The CDR3 coding sequence is TGTGCCAGCAGCCCGGGACAGAGACTCGATTCAACTAATGAAAAACTGTTTTTT.

This chain links TRBV29-1 with TRBJ1-2, with 9 bases identical to TRBD1. The germline gives CDR1 SQVTM, CDR2 ANQGSEA. With 5 bases clipped from V and 3 bases from J, the junction kept 7 bases outside the gene matches. The CDR3 loop spans 14 amino acids. The DNA of the CDR3 is TGCAGCGTTCATAGTAGGACAGGGGACTATGGCTACACCTTC. Amino acids: CSVHSRTGDYGYTF.

CDR3 nucleotide sequence: TGTGCCAGCAGGCGAGGGACTAGCGGGGGGGCCGAGCAGTTCTTC. Its translation is CASRRGTSGGAEQFF. The chain is built from TRBV7-8 and TRBJ2-1; 16 bases match TRBD2. Germline loops: CDR1 SGHVS, CDR2 FQNEAQ. V dropped 6 bases and J dropped 10; count of bases not matched to a gene: 6. CDR3 length: 15 amino acids.

J is TRBJ2-1 and V is TRBV5-4; 16 bases are a match to TRBD2. From germline, CDR1 is SGHNT and CDR2 YYREEE (reference sequence). V was clipped by 2 bases and J by 14 bases; unmatched bases: 13. The CDR3 runs 17 residues. The CDR3 nucleotides are TGTGCCAGCAGCTTCGGGACTAGCGGGGGGGCCAAGGGTGGAGAGTTCTTC. Protein sequence: CASSFGTSGGAKGGEFF.

V gene TRBV5-1 combines with J gene TRBJ2-2; 10 positions agree with TRBD2. Germline values: CDR1 SGHRS, CDR2 YFSETQ. This CDR3 has 16 amino acids. V was clipped by 3 bases and J by 3 bases; unmatched bases: 5. The CDR3 loop reads CASSYTSGVDTGELFF. DNA for the CDR3: TGCGCCAGCAGCTACACTAGCGGGGTTGACACCGGGGAGCTGTTTTTT.

The chain links TRBV29-1 to TRBJ1-5, with a tentative D call TRBD1 (6 bases). V shed 6 bases and J shed 4 bases, with 16 bases lying between them. The CDR3 consists of 14 residues. Germline CDR1 SQVTM, CDR2 ANQGSEA. Here the CDR3 reads CSVAISGENQPQHF. For the CDR3, the DNA is TGCAGCGTCGCCATCTCAGGGGAGAATCAGCCCCAGCATTTT.

The CDR3 loop is CASSRDPGQGGSEQYF. In DNA, the CDR3 is TGTGCCAGCAGCCGAGATCCTGGACAGGGAGGAAGCGAGCAGTACTTC. V gene TRBV7-9 combines with J gene TRBJ2-7; TRBD1 matches at 8 bases. This CDR3 region has 16 residues. The ends lost 5 bases at V and 6 bases at J; junction bases unmatched: 15. Germline loops: CDR1 SEHNR, CDR2 FQNEAQ (reference sequence).

This chain joins TRBV5-1 and TRBJ2-7, with TRBD1 as a possible D gene (5 bases). The CDR3 has 16 amino acids. Germline V gene sequence: CDR1 SGHRS, CDR2 YFSETQ. V was pared by 4 bases and J by 2 bases, with 19 bases between. The CDR3 region has the DNA TGCGCCAGCAGCATTACAGGAGAAGGATTTACCTACGAGCAGTACTTC. Translation gives CASSITGEGFTYEQYF.

V usage is TRBV5-6 and J usage is TRBJ2-7, with 10 bases identical to TRBD1. There are 13 residues in the CDR3. Germline CDR1 and CDR2: SGHDT and YYEEEE. V shed 3 bases and J 7 bases; nucleotides not matched to a gene: 4. The CDR3 protein is CASSWGTGEEQYF. DNA for the CDR3: TGTGCCAGCAGCTGGGGGACAGGGGAGGAGCAGTACTTC.

The chain has TRBV18 and TRBJ2-7; perhaps TRBD1 as D (6 bases). The germline V and J ends were trimmed by 5 bases and 7 bases, with 27 bases remaining between them. Germline V CDR1 and CDR2: KGHSH, LQKENI. CDR3 length: 17 residues. CDR3 DNA: TGTGCCAGCTCATCAGTCCTGTCACGACAGGTCGCCGGGGAGCAGTACTTC. This encodes CASSSVLSRQVAGEQYF.

The chain is built from TRBV19 and TRBJ1-2, with D tentatively TRBD1 (5 bases). Germline V gene sequence: CDR1 LNHDA, CDR2 SQIVND (reference sequence). The CDR3 runs to 15 residues. V was trimmed by 3 bases and J by 3 bases, leaving 14 bases between them. For the CDR3, the DNA is TGTGCCAGTAGTATGGCGGGGCGCATGCACTATGGCTACACCTTC. Translating gives CASSMAGRMHYGYTF.

V and J are TRBV19 and TRBJ1-2; D not resolved. Trimming shortened V by 8 bases and J by 3 bases, and 13 bases separated the two germline ends. The germline V gene encodes CDR1 LNHDA and CDR2 SQIVND (reference sequence). This CDR3 is built from 13 residues. The CDR3 region is CASHRDFDYGYTF. CDR3 DNA: TGTGCCAGTCACCGGGATTTCGACTATGGCTACACCTTC.

The chain has TRBV19 and TRBJ1-5; D not certain. Deletions cut 3 bases from V and 4 bases from J, with 10 bases between. Germline CDR1 LNHDA, CDR2 SQIVND (reference sequence). The CDR3 has 14 residues. The CDR3 bases are TGTGCCAGTAGTATTTCGGGTCATAATCAGCCCCAGCATTTT. This translates into CASSISGHNQPQHF.

This clone is a singleton in its sample. The chain combines TRBV7-9 with TRBJ2-5; 13 nucleotides align to TRBD2. V dropped 2 bases and J dropped 5; count of bases not matched to a gene: 8. Germline values: CDR1 SEHNR, CDR2 FQNEAQ (reference sequence). The CDR3 is 17 amino acids. CDR3 region: CASSLPGLAGVRETQYF. CDR3 nucleotide sequence: TGTGCCAGCAGCTTACCCGGACTAGCGGGGGTAAGGGAGACCCAGTACTTC.

CDR3 in amino acids: CASSLAGRGNTIYF. The CDR3 DNA reads as TGTGCCAGCAGCTTGGCAGGGAGGGGAAACACCATATATTTT. The chain uses TRBV7-9 and TRBJ1-3; tentatively, D is TRBD1 (5 bases). The CDR3 sequence is 14 residues long. Trimming took off 3 bases at V and 4 bases at J, with 10 bases between the two ends. Germline V gene data show CDR1 as SEHNR and CDR2 as FQNEAQ (reference sequence).